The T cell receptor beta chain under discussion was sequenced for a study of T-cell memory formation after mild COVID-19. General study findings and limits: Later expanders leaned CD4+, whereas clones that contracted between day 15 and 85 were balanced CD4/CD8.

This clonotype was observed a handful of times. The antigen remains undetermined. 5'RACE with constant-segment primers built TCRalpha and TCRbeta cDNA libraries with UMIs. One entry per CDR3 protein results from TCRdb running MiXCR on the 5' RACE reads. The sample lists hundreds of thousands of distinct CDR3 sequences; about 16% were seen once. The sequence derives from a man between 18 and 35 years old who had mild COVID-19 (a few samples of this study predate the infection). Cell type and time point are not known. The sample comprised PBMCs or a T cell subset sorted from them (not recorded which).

The CDR3: CASSPVGSGNTIYF. In DNA form, the CDR3 reads TGTGCCAGCAGCCCCGTAGGGTCGGGAAACACCATATATTTT. V usage is TRBV7-2 and J usage is TRBJ1-3; no definite D call. The CDR3 is 14 amino acids. Germline V CDR1 and CDR2: SGHTA, FQGNSA. Trimming left V 5 bases short and J 4 bases short, with 12 bases between. The variable domain in full, completed from reference TRBV7-2 and TRBJ1-3, reads GAGVSQSPSNKVTEKGKDVELRCDPISGHTALYWYRQSLGQGLEFLIYFQGNSAPDKSGLPSDRFSAERTGGSVSTLTIQRTQQEDSAVYLCASSPVGSGNTIYFGEGSWLTVV.